These T cell receptor beta chains were read from a single sample in a study of T cell repertoires in cytomegalovirus infection. TCRdb re-called the reads through MiXCR, storing one row per CDR3 protein. The table shows some 240,000 distinct CDR3 sequences, with approximately 17% occurring only once. Sequenced material: CD8+ T cells from PBMCs. The receptors originated from a human donor in good health (CMV status not recorded). Some clones in this sample may be carry-over from other donors' samples. CDR3s include the opening cysteine and the closing phenylalanine or tryptophan. D genes are given only for firm matches. Clone size, where shown, is once, few, many, or a class for clones that have expanded.

len: 16; d_gene: NA; v_gene: TRBV7-8; j_gene: TRBJ1-2; abundance: many; CDR3nt: TGTGCCAGCAGCCTAGGGCGGGGCGCGCTTAACTATGGCTACACCTTC; CDR3aa: CASSLGRGALNYGYTF
len: 12; d_gene: NA; v_gene: TRBV25-1; j_gene: TRBJ1-2; abundance: many; CDR3nt: TGTGCCAGCAGTTTAGGGGCCAAGGGCTACACCTTC; CDR3aa: CASSLGAKGYTF
len: 15; d_gene: TRBD1; v_gene: TRBV3-1; j_gene: TRBJ2-2; abundance: many; CDR3nt: TGTGCCAGCAGCCAAGGGGACAGGGACACCGGGGAGCTGTTTTTT; CDR3aa: CASSQGDRDTGELFF
len: 15; d_gene: NA; v_gene: TRBV11-2; j_gene: TRBJ2-5; abundance: few; CDR3nt: TGTGCCAGCAGCTTAGTATCAGGGATTGTGGAGACCCAGTACTTC; CDR3aa: CASSLVSGIVETQYF
len: 13; d_gene: NA; v_gene: TRBV28; j_gene: TRBJ2-1; abundance: few; CDR3nt: TGTGCCAGCAGTTTTATGGGAAACAATGAGCAGTTCTTC; CDR3aa: CASSFMGNNEQFF
len: 13; d_gene: NA; v_gene: TRBV7-2; j_gene: TRBJ2-3; abundance: many; CDR3nt: TGTGCCAGCAGCCAACCGAGCACAGATACGCAGTATTTT; CDR3aa: CASSQPSTDTQYF
len: 15; d_gene: NA; v_gene: TRBV7-2; j_gene: TRBJ1-4; abundance: NA; CDR3nt: TGTGCCAGCAGCTTAGTCCGGGGGGTGCGGGAAAAACTGTTTTTT; CDR3aa: CASSLVRGVREKLFF
len: 14; d_gene: NA; v_gene: TRBV27; j_gene: TRBJ1-2; abundance: NA; CDR3nt: TGTGCCAGCAGTGGAGACAGTATCCATGAGGGCTACACCTTC; CDR3aa: CASSGDSIHEGYTF
len: 13; d_gene: TRBD1; v_gene: TRBV9; j_gene: TRBJ2-3; abundance: NA; CDR3nt: TGTGCCAGCAGCTACCCGGACAGGGGGGACCAGTATTTT; CDR3aa: CASSYPDRGDQYF
len: 14; d_gene: TRBD2; v_gene: TRBV7-9; j_gene: TRBJ2-7; abundance: NA; CDR3nt: TGTGCCAGCAGCCCTACTAGCGGGGGACCCGAGCAGTACTTC; CDR3aa: CASSPTSGGPEQYF
len: 17; d_gene: NA; v_gene: TRBV20-1; j_gene: TRBJ2-1; abundance: many; CDR3nt: TGCAGTGCTAGAAGCCAGGTGGCTTTTAGCTCCTACAATGAGCAGTTCTTC; CDR3aa: CSARSQVAFSSYNEQFF
len: 19; d_gene: TRBD2; v_gene: TRBV7-8; j_gene: TRBJ2-7; abundance: NA; CDR3nt: TGTGCCAGCAGCTTAGTGACTAGCGGGGGCCCTACCCGGAACTACGAGCAGTACTTC; CDR3aa: CASSLVTSGGPTRNYEQYF
len: 16; d_gene: NA; v_gene: TRBV7-3; j_gene: TRBJ2-3; abundance: NA; CDR3nt: TGTGCCAGCAGCGACACACAGGATTTCTTTACAGATACGCAGTATTTT; CDR3aa: CASSDTQDFFTDTQYF
len: 12; d_gene: NA; v_gene: TRBV6-2/TRBV6-3; j_gene: TRBJ2-3; abundance: few; CDR3nt: TGTGCCAGCATGGGGGGTTGGGATACGCAGTATTTT; CDR3aa: CASMGGWDTQYF
len: 14; d_gene: TRBD1; v_gene: TRBV7-8; j_gene: TRBJ1-1; abundance: many; CDR3nt: TGTGCCAGCAGCTCAGGGGGTGTCTACACTGAAGCTTTCTTT; CDR3aa: CASSSGGVYTEAFF
len: 18; d_gene: TRBD1; v_gene: TRBV2; j_gene: TRBJ2-1; abundance: NA; CDR3nt: TGTGCCAGCAGCGGCGATCGTTGGTACGGGACAGGGGTAGCTGAGCAGTTCTTC; CDR3aa: CASSGDRWYGTGVAEQFF
len: 13; d_gene: NA; v_gene: TRBV20-1; j_gene: TRBJ2-5; abundance: many; CDR3nt: TGCAGTGCTGCGGTGTCCAACCAAGAGACCCAGTACTTC; CDR3aa: CSAAVSNQETQYF